This TCR beta chain was recovered during a study of OX40 agonist ivuxolimab in advanced cancers. Study outcomes and limitations: Expanded clones were, on average, more numerous in CD8+ T cells than in CD4+.

The repertoire was sequenced with immunoSEQ multiplex PCR; TCRdb's copy has only in-frame clones and lacks some. Among some 80,000 clones listed, around 93% were seen once. V gave up 2 bases and J gave up 4 bases, with 7 bases separating them. Germline V gives CDR1 SGDLS, CDR2 YYNGEE. The CDR3 extends over 13 amino acids. This clone has a handful of counts. Its matching antigen is unknown. Specimen: CD4+ or CD8+ T cells sorted from blood, collected in a trial of the OX40 agonist ivuxolimab. The origin of this receptor is an adult with an advanced solid tumor such as melanoma, head and neck, liver or kidney cancer. V is TRBV9 and J is TRBJ1-5; D is perhaps TRBD1 (6 bases). The chain's CDR3 is CASSVGQNQPQHF. The DNA for the CDR3 is TGTGCCAGCAGCGTTGGACAGAATCAGCCCCAGCATTTT.